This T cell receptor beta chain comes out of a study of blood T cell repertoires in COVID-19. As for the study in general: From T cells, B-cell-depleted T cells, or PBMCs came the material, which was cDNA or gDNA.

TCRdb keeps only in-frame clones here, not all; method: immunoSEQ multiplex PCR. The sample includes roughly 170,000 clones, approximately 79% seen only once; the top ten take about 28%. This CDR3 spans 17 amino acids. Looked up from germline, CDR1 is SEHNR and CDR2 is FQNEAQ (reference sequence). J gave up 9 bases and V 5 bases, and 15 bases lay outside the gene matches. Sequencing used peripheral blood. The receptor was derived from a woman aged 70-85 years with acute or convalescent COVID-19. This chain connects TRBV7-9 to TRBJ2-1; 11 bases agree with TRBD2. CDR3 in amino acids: CASSPWGISGRASEQFF. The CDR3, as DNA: TGTGCCAGCAGCCCCTGGGGGATTAGCGGGAGGGCTAGTGAGCAGTTCTTC. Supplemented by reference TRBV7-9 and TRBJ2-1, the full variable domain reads DTGVSQNPRHKITKRGQNVTFRCDPISEHNRLYWYRQTLGQGPEFLTYFQNEAQLEKSRLLSDRFSAERPKGSFSTLEIQRTEQGDSAMYLCASSPWGISGRASEQFFGPGTRLTVL.